The 24 T cell receptor beta chains in this list originate from one sample, sequenced in a study of human T cells and chemical hapten exposure (dated by TCRdb to 2020 to 2023). Sample time point, as interpreted from the label and publication: pre-sensitization, week 0. In light of the paper, this sample's treatment or condition label describes: therapeutic diphenylcyclopropenone sensitization with weekly scalp DPC. The library came from RACE. TCRdb names NextSeq 500 as the instrument used. TCRdb reprocessed the public reads (quality trimming at Q25 with fastp, clone calling with MiXCR) and kept in-frame beta chains. Identical CDR3 proteins give one entry, which carries the most common genes and DNA. Within this sample are a few hundred thousand distinct CDR3 sequences, with about 5.4% of them counted one time only. The ten top clones hold around 8% of the sample. Sequenced material: whole blood, taken in connection with sensitization to the hapten diphenylcyclopropenone (DPC). The receptors were sampled from a woman aged 18-29 years with alopecia areata. Some clones in this sample may be carry-over from other donors' samples.

The sample holds a few counts of this clonotype. The V call is TRBV27, the J call TRBJ2-7, with 9 bases aligning to TRBD1. Germline CDR1 reads MNHEY; CDR2 reads SMNVEV (reference sequence). The J segment lost 1 base and the V segment lost 5 bases, leaving 9 bases of the junction unmatched. This CDR3 has 16 residues. The CDR3 sequence is CASSPYADRGSYEQYF. As DNA, the CDR3 is TGTGCCAGCAGTCCTTACGCGGACAGGGGATCCTACGAGCAGTACTTC.

This clonotype showed up just a few times. The rearrangement joins TRBV20-1 to TRBJ1-6; D gene uncertain. CDR1 and CDR2 from the germline V gene are DFQATT and SNEGSKA (reference sequence). The CDR3 contains 16 residues. The V gene lost 1 base and the J gene lost 7 bases, with 17 bases spanning the gap. The CDR3 coding sequence is TGCAGTGCTAGAGGGACGAGAAGAGGAACAAATTCACCCCTCCACTTT. Encoded protein: CSARGTRRGTNSPLHF.

This chain links TRBV20-1 with TRBJ2-7; D call uncertain. This CDR3 spans 13 amino acids. V was trimmed by 5 bases and J by 3 bases, leaving 14 bases between them. The germline V gene has CDR1 DFQATT and CDR2 SNEGSKA (reference sequence). CDR3 DNA: TGCAGTGCTGTACCCGGCGGCAGCTACGAGCAGTACTTC. Protein product: CSAVPGGSYEQYF.

Ten or more counts support this clonotype. This rearrangement joins TRBV12-3 or TRBV12-4 to TRBJ1-5; no clear D gene. This CDR3 is built from 17 residues. The V end lost 4 bases, the J end lost 3 bases, and 19 bases lay between the germline ends. CDR3 DNA sequence: TGTGCCAGCAGTTCCTCAGACCGAAGCACTAACAATCAGCCCCAGCATTTT. Amino acids: CASSSSDRSTNNQPQHF.

This clonotype was picked up a small number of times. The CDR3 loop is CASSPGYGDLTF. The CDR3 DNA reads TGTGCCAGCAGTCCAGGGTACGGGGACCTCACCTTC. The chain employs TRBV28 and TRBJ1-2; a possible D gene is TRBD1 (5 bases). Germline assignment: CDR1 MDHEN and CDR2 SYDVKM. V was clipped by 5 bases and J by 13 bases, with 17 bases between them. This CDR3 spans 12 amino acids.

This chain links TRBV5-4 with TRBJ2-3; D assignment may be TRBD1 or TRBD2 (5 bases each). Trimming took off 4 bases at V and 5 bases at J, with 17 bases between the two ends. CDR1 SGHNT and CDR2 YYREEE come from the germline V gene (reference sequence). The length of the CDR3 is 15 residues. CDR3 amino acids: CASSNPDSRGDTQYF. The CDR3, as DNA: TGTGCCAGCAGCAATCCGGACTCAAGGGGAGATACGCAGTATTTT.

In DNA form, the CDR3 reads TGTGCCAGTAGTATATCGGTGGCAGGAAATCAGCCCCAGCATTTT. Its translation: CASSISVAGNQPQHF. The V gene is TRBV19, the J gene TRBJ1-5, with D hard to call. Between the trimmed V and J ends, which lost 2 bases and 4 bases, there was a span of 12 bases. This CDR3 comprises 15 residues. Per the germline V gene, CDR1 is LNHDA and CDR2 is SQIVND (reference sequence). Filled out from reference TRBV19 and TRBJ1-5, the complete variable domain reads DGGITQSPKYLFRKEGQNVTLSCEQNLNHDAMYWYRQDPGQGLRLIYYSQIVNDFQKGDIAEGYSVSREKKESFPLTVTSAQKNPTAFYLCASSISVAGNQPQHFGDGTRLSIL.

This clonotype was detected only a few times. V usage is TRBV11-1 and J usage is TRBJ2-1, with D perhaps given as TRBD1 or TRBD2 (6 bases each). CDR1 and CDR2 (germline): SGHAT, FQDESV (reference sequence). V was shortened by 3 bases and J by 7 bases, with 13 bases between the two germline ends. The CDR3 totals 14 residues. The CDR3 spells CASSFERGGNEQFF. The CDR3 nucleotides read TGTGCCAGCAGCTTTGAACGAGGGGGGAATGAGCAGTTCTTC. Full variable domain (outside the CDR3, taken from reference TRBV11-1 and TRBJ2-1): EAEVAQSPRYKITEKSQAVAFWCDPISGHATLYWYRQILGQGPELLVQFQDESVVDDSQLPKDRFSAERLKGVDSTLKIQPAELGDSAMYLCASSFERGGNEQFFGPGTRLTVL.

This clonotype was found a few times. The chain uses TRBV13 and TRBJ2-6; 7 bases are shared with TRBD1. The V segment lost 5 bases and the J segment 0 bases; nucleotides outside the gene matches: 7. The germline CDR1 and CDR2 sequences are PRHDT and FYEKMQ (reference sequence). There are 17 residues in the CDR3. The DNA of the CDR3 is TGTGCCAGCAGCCCCAGGGGGTTTAGCTCTGGGGCCAACGTCCTGACTTTC. The encoded protein is CASSPRGFSSGANVLTF. The full variable domain, rest sourced from reference TRBV13 and TRBJ2-6, is AAGVIQSPRHLIKEKRETATLKCYPIPRHDTVYWYQQGPGQDPQFLISFYEKMQSDKGSIPDRFSAQQFSDYHSELNMSSLELGDSALYFCASSPRGFSSGANVLTFGAGSRLTVL.

This clonotype appeared a few times. The rearrangement joins TRBV7-2 to TRBJ2-1, with D perhaps TRBD2 (6 bases). The CDR3 consists of 14 residues. V was shortened by 2 bases and J by 9 bases, with 14 bases between the two germline ends. Germline V gives CDR1 SGHTA, CDR2 FQGNSA. DNA of the CDR3: TGTGCCAGCAGCTTAATTACTACTAGCTTTGAGCAGTTCTTC. Amino acid sequence: CASSLITTSFEQFF.

At least ten counts were recorded for this clonotype. One end of the junction is discordant with germline, which a read error may explain. This chain joins TRBV7-2 and TRBJ2-4; D gene ambiguous. CDR1 and CDR2 (germline): SGHTA, FQGNSA. This CDR3 has 12 residues. For the CDR3, the DNA is TGTGCCAGCACCTTAATGTCGGACATTCAGTACTTC. This translates into CASTLMSDIQYF.

CDR3 region: CASSQRTGAGNEQFF. For the CDR3, the DNA is TGCGCCAGCAGCCAGAGGACAGGGGCAGGAAATGAGCAGTTCTTC. The chain is built from TRBV4-1 and TRBJ2-1; 9 bases match TRBD1. This CDR3 region has 15 residues. The V segment lost 3 bases and the J segment 7 bases; nucleotides outside the gene matches: 7. CDR1 MGHRA and CDR2 YSYEKL come from the germline V gene.

The chain combines TRBV6-2 or TRBV6-3 with TRBJ1-2, with a weak D call TRBD1 (5 bases). Trimming shortened V by 6 bases and J by 4 bases, and 15 bases separated the two germline ends. The germline V gene has CDR1 MNHEY and CDR2 SVGEGT. The CDR3 extends over 14 amino acids. Here the CDR3 reads CASSPAGYVYGYTF. In DNA, the CDR3 is TGTGCCAGCAGCCCTGCAGGGTACGTCTATGGCTACACCTTC.

This clonotype came up many times. The chain links TRBV7-9 to TRBJ1-3; D ambiguous. This CDR3 is 16 amino acids long. Germline V CDR1 and CDR2: SEHNR, FQNEAQ (reference sequence). Trimming removed 1 base from V and 0 bases from J, with 10 bases in between. The CDR3 reads CASSLDWGGSGNTIYF. The CDR3 nucleotides read TGTGCCAGCAGCTTAGATTGGGGAGGCTCTGGAAACACCATATATTTT.

In its sample, this clonotype was seen a few times. This chain links TRBV6-2 or TRBV6-3 with TRBJ2-5, with D perhaps matching TRBD1 (5 bases). V lost 6 bases to trimming and J lost 2 bases, with 10 bases between them. CDR3 length: 13 residues. Germline CDR1 MNHEY, CDR2 SVGEGT. The CDR3 here is CASRYTGQETQYF. The CDR3 DNA follows: TGTGCCAGCAGATACACAGGACAAGAGACCCAGTACTTC.

This clonotype was detected many times. One end of the junction is discordant with germline, which a read error may explain. The chain combines TRBV7-7 with TRBJ2-1; 13 bases are shared with TRBD2. This CDR3 spans 18 amino acids. Germline values: CDR1 SSHAT, CDR2 FNYEAQ (reference sequence). Here the CDR3 reads CASSLALAGGHSYNEQFF. The DNA of the CDR3 is TGTGCTAGCAGCTTAGCACTAGCGGGGGGGCACTCCTACAATGAGCAGTTCTTC.

This clonotype came up a few times. The V gene is TRBV6-5, the J gene TRBJ1-5; D may be TRBD1 (5 bases). The germline gives CDR1 MNHEY, CDR2 SVGAGI. The CDR3 totals 13 residues. V shed 2 bases and J shed 7 bases, with 9 bases lying between them. This CDR3 reads CASSYGGAQPQHF. The CDR3 DNA reads TGTGCCAGCAGTTACGGAGGGGCCCAGCCCCAGCATTTT.

This clonotype was detected many times. This sequence joins TRBV5-1 and TRBJ2-5; D is ambiguous. The CDR3 loop spans 14 amino acids. Germline CDR1 SGHRS, CDR2 YFSETQ. The V end lost 4 bases, the J end lost 5 bases, and 15 bases lay between the germline ends. CDR3 DNA: TGCGCCAGCAGCCCGAACTATATGGGCGAGACCCAGTACTTC. Translating it yields CASSPNYMGETQYF.

In this sample, this clonotype turned up a few times. Germline is not matched at one junction end, which may reflect a read error. The chain links TRBV18 to TRBJ2-2; D gene uncertain. Looked up from germline, CDR1 is KGHSH and CDR2 is LQKENI. This CDR3 is built from 15 residues. CDR3 sequence reads: CASSPPRTKTGELFF. In DNA form, the CDR3 reads TGTGCCAGCTCACCACCGAGGACGAAAACCGGGGAGCTGTTTTTT.

This clonotype was seen at least ten times. The CDR3 spells CAIGDRAREKLFF. The CDR3, as DNA: TGTGCCATCGGGGACAGGGCGCGCGAAAAACTGTTTTTT. V is TRBV10-3 and J is TRBJ1-4; 9 positions match TRBD1. Germline V CDR1 and CDR2: ENHRY, SYGVKD. V shed 8 bases, J shed 8 bases, and the junction held 6 bases outside the gene matches. This CDR3 is built from 13 residues.

This clonotype was seen more than once but under ten times. The V gene is TRBV27, the J gene TRBJ1-5; 7 bases agree with TRBD1. V lost 5 bases, J lost 4 bases, and 8 bases stayed unmatched. This CDR3 spans 15 amino acids. From germline, CDR1 is MNHEY and CDR2 SMNVEV (reference sequence). The CDR3 DNA is TGTGCCAGCAGTATGGAGGGGGCACTTAATCAGCCCCAGCATTTT. It codes for CASSMEGALNQPQHF.

This clonotype was seen a few times. This chain links TRBV7-8 with TRBJ2-7; 11 bases are a match to TRBD2. The germline V gene has CDR1 SGHVS and CDR2 FQNEAQ. This CDR3 comprises 16 residues. The V segment lost 4 bases and the J segment 3 bases; nucleotides outside the gene matches: 8. CDR3 region: CASSSVAGGPLYEQYF. CDR3 nucleotide sequence: TGTGCCAGCAGCTCAGTAGCGGGGGGGCCTCTCTACGAGCAGTACTTC. Full variable domain (rest looked up from reference TRBV7-8 and TRBJ2-7): GAGVSQSPRYKVAKRGQDVALRCDPISGHVSLFWYQQALGQGPEFLTYFQNEAQLDKSGLPSDRFFAERPEGSVSTLKIQRTQQEDSAVYLCASSSVAGGPLYEQYFGPGTRLTVT.

This clonotype has only a few counts. This chain joins TRBV12-3 or TRBV12-4 and TRBJ2-3, with TRBD2 matching over 10 bases. Unmatched junction bases numbered 8, after V lost 5 bases and J lost 15 bases. The CDR3 is 12 amino acids. The chain's CDR3 is CASSLQRGGHYF. Here the CDR3 DNA reads TGTGCCAGCAGTCTACAGCGGGGGGGCCACTATTTT.

The chain couples TRBV6-5 to TRBJ1-4, with 7 bases lining up with TRBD1. CDR1 MNHEY and CDR2 SVGAGI come from the germline V gene. The CDR3 contains 14 residues. Losses at the gene ends were 2 bases for V and 4 bases for J; bases not matched to a gene: 1. Here the CDR3 reads CASSYTGVNEKLFF. CDR3 nucleotides: TGTGCCAGCAGTTACACAGGGGTTAATGAAAAACTGTTTTTT.